This TCR beta chain comes out of a study of blood T cell repertoires in COVID-19. As for the study in general: COVID-19 samples from acute and convalescent phases originated in the United States, Italy and Spain.

TCRdb's table, derived via immunoSEQ multiplex PCR, lists solely in-frame clones and lacks some. The repertoire consists of around 81,000 clones, with around 90% occurring once and the leading ten covering roughly 6.6%. The junction had 6 bases not matched to a gene; V was cut back by 2 bases and J by 9 bases. Germline CDR1 and CDR2: LGHNA and YSLEER. CDR3 length equals 16 residues. The chain recombines TRBV4-3 with TRBJ2-1; TRBD2 agrees at 14 bases. The receptor was isolated from a man in his 70s with acute or convalescent COVID-19. Sequenced input: peripheral blood. The CDR3 here is CASSQKTSGGALEQFF. The CDR3 DNA reads as TGCGCCAGCAGCCAAAAGACTAGCGGGGGGGCACTTGAGCAGTTCTTC.